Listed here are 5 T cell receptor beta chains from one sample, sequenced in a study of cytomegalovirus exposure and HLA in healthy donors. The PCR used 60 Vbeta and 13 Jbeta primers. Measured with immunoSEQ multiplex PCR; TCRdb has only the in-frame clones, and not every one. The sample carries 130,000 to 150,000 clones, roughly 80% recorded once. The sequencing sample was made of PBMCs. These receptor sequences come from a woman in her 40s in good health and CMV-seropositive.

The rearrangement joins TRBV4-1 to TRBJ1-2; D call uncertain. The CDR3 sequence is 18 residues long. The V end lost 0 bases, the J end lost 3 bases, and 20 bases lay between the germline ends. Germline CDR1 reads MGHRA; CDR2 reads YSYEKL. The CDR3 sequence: CASSQDEWPLPTDYGYTF. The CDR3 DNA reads TGCGCCAGCAGCCAAGACGAATGGCCGCTACCGACTGACTATGGCTACACCTTC.

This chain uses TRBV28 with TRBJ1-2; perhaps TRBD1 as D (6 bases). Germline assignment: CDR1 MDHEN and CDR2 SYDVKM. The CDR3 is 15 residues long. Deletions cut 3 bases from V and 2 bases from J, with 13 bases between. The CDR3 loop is CASSLILQGNYGYTF. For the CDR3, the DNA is TGTGCCAGCAGTTTGATTCTACAGGGAAACTATGGCTACACCTTC.

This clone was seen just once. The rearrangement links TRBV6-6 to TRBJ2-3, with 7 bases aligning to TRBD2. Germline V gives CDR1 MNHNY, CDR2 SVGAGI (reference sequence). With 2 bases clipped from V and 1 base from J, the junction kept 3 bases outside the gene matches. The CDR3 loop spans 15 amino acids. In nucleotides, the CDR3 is TGTGCCAGCAGTTACGGGGGGGAACGCACAGATACGCAGTATTTT. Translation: CASSYGGERTDTQYF.

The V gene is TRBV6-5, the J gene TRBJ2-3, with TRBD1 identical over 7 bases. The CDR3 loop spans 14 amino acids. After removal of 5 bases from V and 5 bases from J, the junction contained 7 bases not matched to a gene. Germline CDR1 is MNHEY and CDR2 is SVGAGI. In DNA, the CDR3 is TGTGCCAGCAGTCCCGGGACAGTAAAAGATACGCAGTATTTT. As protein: CASSPGTVKDTQYF.

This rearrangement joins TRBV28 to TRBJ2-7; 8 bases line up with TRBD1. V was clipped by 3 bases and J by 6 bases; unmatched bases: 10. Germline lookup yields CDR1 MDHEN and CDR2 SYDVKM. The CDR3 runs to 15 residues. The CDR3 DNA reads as TGTGCCAGCAGTTTGGGGGACAGGCAAATCGGCGAGCAGTACTTC. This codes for CASSLGDRQIGEQYF.